This entry lists 27 T cell receptor beta chains sequenced from one sample in a study of T cell repertoires in ileal Crohn's disease. Generated by immunoSEQ multiplex PCR, the TCRdb table keeps only in-frame clones and is missing some. The repertoire consists of more than 15,000 clones, with over 65% occurring once and the leading ten covering about 9.4%. Sequenced: ileal tissue. These receptors originate from an adult with Crohn's disease.

This chain connects TRBV7-3 to TRBJ2-3; possibly TRBD1 for D (6 bases). This CDR3 comprises 14 residues. Germline loops: CDR1 SGHTA, CDR2 FQGTGA. V dropped 3 bases and J dropped 4 bases, with 11 bases sitting between them. As DNA, the CDR3 is TGTGCCAGCAGCTTGAGGTCAGGGGCAGATACGCAGTATTTT. Translation: CASSLRSGADTQYF.

This chain uses TRBV7-6 with TRBJ1-1, with D perhaps TRBD1 (6 bases). The CDR3 totals 16 residues. Germline CDR1 SGHVS, CDR2 FNYEAQ. V was trimmed by 5 bases and J by 3 bases, leaving 19 bases between them. The CDR3 nucleotides read TGTGCCAGCAGCCACGACTTACAGGGAGCGGACACTGAAGCTTTCTTT. Translating it yields CASSHDLQGADTEAFF.

The CDR3 sequence is CASSRTAPGTDTQYF. CDR3 in DNA: TGTGCCAGCAGTAGGACTGCCCCAGGCACAGATACGCAGTATTTT. This chain uses TRBV6-6 with TRBJ2-3, with a tentative D call TRBD2 (5 bases). CDR1 and CDR2 (germline): MNHNY, SVGAGI (reference sequence). The CDR3 totals 15 residues. Trimming took 5 bases from V and 1 from J, leaving 13 bases between them.

This chain joins TRBV5-1 and TRBJ1-1, with 9 positions matching TRBD1. This CDR3 is built from 15 residues. Germline assignment: CDR1 SGHRS and CDR2 YFSETQ. The V segment lost 0 bases and the J segment 4 bases; nucleotides outside the gene matches: 4. CDR3: CASSLDYRGLTEAFF. Here the CDR3 DNA reads TGCGCCAGCAGCTTGGATTACAGGGGGCTCACTGAAGCTTTCTTT.

The CDR3: CASSQASEAFF. The CDR3 region has the DNA TGTGCCAGCAGCCAAGCTAGTGAAGCTTTCTTT. The chain joins TRBV14 to TRBJ1-1; D is ambiguous. This CDR3 spans 11 amino acids. With 1 base removed from V and 7 bases from J, the gap between germline ends came to 4 bases. CDR1 and CDR2 from the germline V gene are SGHDN and FVKESK.

With regard to this clone: At one end, the junction sequence differs from germline, possibly due to a read error. The sample holds other DNA sequences that translate to the same CDR3. The rearrangement uses TRBV7-2 and TRBJ2-7, with 7 bases identical to TRBD1. Germline loops: CDR1 SGHTA, CDR2 FQGNSA. This CDR3 has 17 amino acids. DNA of the CDR3: TGTGCTAGCAGCTTAGGGGGCCTTAGCAGGCCTCCCTACGAGCAGTACTTC. Amino acids: CASSLGGLSRPPYEQYF.

The DNA for the CDR3 is TGTGCCAGCAGCGTCGGACAGTCTAATGAAAAACTGTTTTTT. Protein sequence: CASSVGQSNEKLFF. V gene TRBV7-9 combines with J gene TRBJ1-4; D might be TRBD1 (6 bases). V lost 5 bases and J lost 3, with 10 bases in between. Germline V gene lookup returns CDR1 SEHNR and CDR2 FQNEAQ (reference sequence). This CDR3 is built from 14 residues.

The chain uses TRBV5-6 and TRBJ2-1; TRBD2 matches at 9 bases. Germline values: CDR1 SGHDT, CDR2 YYEEEE. The CDR3 extends over 19 amino acids. Losses at the gene ends were 1 base for V and 2 bases for J; bases not matched to a gene: 13. The DNA for the CDR3 is TGTGCCAGCAGCTTGTTCGTAGCGGGGGCCAACCGACCCTACAATGAGCAGTTCTTC. It is translated as CASSLFVAGANRPYNEQFF.

This chain links TRBV19 with TRBJ2-7; TRBD1 is a possible D gene (6 bases). Germline CDR1 and CDR2: LNHDA and SQIVND (reference sequence). Trimming took off 6 bases at V and 0 bases at J, with 15 bases between the two ends. There are 15 residues in the CDR3. CDR3 loop: CASRARDTHSYEQYF. CDR3 in DNA: TGTGCCAGTAGAGCCCGGGACACGCACTCCTACGAGCAGTACTTC.

This chain connects TRBV4-3 to TRBJ2-1; D possibly corresponds to TRBD2 (5 bases). CDR1 is LGHNA and CDR2 is YSLEER in the germline V gene. Trimming removed 0 bases from V and 4 bases from J, with 25 bases in between. This CDR3 contains 20 residues. The CDR3 DNA is TGCGCCAGCAGCCAAGAAGCCCGCCGAGCGGAGCAAGATAGGTACAATGAGCAGTTCTTC. Its protein is CASSQEARRAEQDRYNEQFF.

The rearrangement links TRBV2 to TRBJ1-3, with 7 bases that match TRBD1. The V gene's germline CDR1 is SNHLY and CDR2 FYNNEI. This CDR3 spans 16 amino acids. J lost 0 bases, V lost 6 bases, and 8 bases had no gene match. DNA for the CDR3: TGTGCCAGCAGCCCAAGACAGGGATTCTCTGGAAACACCATATATTTT. This gives the protein CASSPRQGFSGNTIYF.

This clone was observed a single time. This sequence joins TRBV4-1 and TRBJ1-2; D might be TRBD1 (6 bases). The CDR3 has 14 amino acids. V gave up 4 bases and J gave up 8 bases, with 17 bases separating them. From germline, CDR1 is MGHRA and CDR2 YSYEKL. The chain's CDR3 is CASSPRPAGGGYTF. The CDR3, as DNA: TGCGCCAGCAGCCCGCGTCCGGCGGGGGGCGGCTACACCTTC.

The rearrangement joins TRBV9 to TRBJ1-1, with D tentatively TRBD1 (5 bases). The CDR3 runs 15 residues. Deletions cut 0 bases from V and 4 bases from J, with 13 bases between. Germline-derived CDR1 and CDR2 are SGDLS and YYNGEE. DNA for the CDR3: TGTGCCAGCAGCGTAGTCGGGGGAGTGGGCACTGAAGCTTTCTTT. This sequence encodes CASSVVGGVGTEAFF.

The V gene is TRBV30, the J gene TRBJ1-1; 8 bases are shared with TRBD1. Germline-derived CDR1 and CDR2 are GTSNPN and SVGIG (reference sequence). This CDR3 has 13 residues. Trimming cost V 5 bases and J 2 bases; bases outside gene matches: 4. The CDR3 is CAWEQGVNTEAFF. CDR3 bases: TGTGCCTGGGAACAGGGGGTTAACACTGAAGCTTTCTTT.

The chain combines TRBV12-2 with TRBJ1-5; TRBD1, the D gene given by the table, was not confirmed from the DNA. TRBV12-2 is a pseudogene segment. CDR3 length equals 13 residues. The chain's CDR3 is CALTGNSNQPQHF. The CDR3 DNA reads as TGTGCATTGACAGGGAATAGCAATCAGCCCCAGCATTTT.

This clone was picked up a small number of times. This sequence joins TRBV5-6 and TRBJ1-4; D perhaps matches TRBD1 (5 bases). Trimming removed 0 bases at V and 3 bases at J, with 9 bases between. The CDR3 contains 15 residues. Germline V gene lookup returns CDR1 SGHDT and CDR2 YYEEEE. The CDR3, as DNA: TGTGCCAGCAGCTTGGCCGGGGGGGCTAATGAAAAACTGTTTTTT. Encoded protein: CASSLAGGANEKLFF.

The DNA for the CDR3 is TGTGCCAGCAGCGCCTGGGACAGGATTGGAGAGACCCAGTACTTC. It codes for CASSAWDRIGETQYF. V gene TRBV9 combines with J gene TRBJ2-5; 8 nucleotides align to TRBD1. V was clipped by 3 bases and J by 4 bases; unmatched bases: 8. Looked up from germline, CDR1 is SGDLS and CDR2 is YYNGEE. The CDR3 loop spans 15 amino acids.

The V call is TRBV30, the J call TRBJ1-2; maybe TRBD1 (6 bases). Germline CDR1 is GTSNPN and CDR2 is SVGIG (reference sequence). Trimming pared 0 bases from V and 3 bases from J, leaving 11 bases between. CDR3 size: 14 residues. The CDR3 DNA sequence: TGTGCCTGGAGTGTACTGCAGGGGCACTATGGCTACACCTTC. It codes for CAWSVLQGHYGYTF.

This clone was observed a few times. The CDR3 here is CASSFSRLARVNEQFF. CDR3 sequence (DNA): TGCGCCAGCAGCTTTTCGAGACTAGCAAGGGTCAATGAGCAGTTCTTC. V gene TRBV5-1 combines with J gene TRBJ2-1; 7 bases line up with TRBD2. V shed 2 bases and J 6 bases; nucleotides not matched to a gene: 11. CDR3 length: 16 amino acids. Looked up from germline, CDR1 is SGHRS and CDR2 is YFSETQ.

The rearrangement uses TRBV2 and TRBJ2-7, with D perhaps matching TRBD1 (5 bases). The CDR3 is 13 residues long. V was clipped by 6 bases and J by 3 bases, with 12 bases between them. Per germline, CDR1 SNHLY and CDR2 FYNNEI. The CDR3 protein is CASRARVLYEQYF. CDR3 nucleotide sequence: TGTGCCAGCAGGGCCAGGGTCCTCTACGAGCAGTACTTC.

This clone was detected once. The genes are TRBV9 and TRBJ2-7; D not resolved. V was pared by 0 bases and J by 0 bases, with 7 bases between. The germline gives CDR1 SGDLS, CDR2 YYNGEE. The CDR3 extends over 14 amino acids. The chain's CDR3 is CASSVGSYSYEQYF. DNA of the CDR3: TGTGCCAGCAGCGTAGGAAGCTACTCCTACGAGCAGTACTTC.

This sequence joins TRBV9 and TRBJ2-1, with 7 bases aligning to TRBD2. The CDR3 is made up of 14 amino acids. Trimming cost V 0 bases and J 5 bases; bases outside gene matches: 2. Germline-derived CDR1 and CDR2 are SGDLS and YYNGEE. CDR3 sequence: CASSVGGTNNEQFF. CDR3 coding DNA: TGTGCCAGCAGCGTAGGTGGGACTAACAATGAGCAGTTCTTC.

Only a few counts were recorded for this clone. The chain couples TRBV27 to TRBJ2-1; 11 positions match TRBD2. Germline values: CDR1 MNHEY, CDR2 SMNVEV (reference sequence). V dropped 4 bases and J dropped 5; count of bases not matched to a gene: 7. The CDR3 has 16 amino acids. CDR3 sequence reads: CASSSRLAGFNNEQFF. The CDR3 nucleotides read TGTGCCAGCAGTTCCCGACTAGCGGGGTTCAACAATGAGCAGTTCTTC.

In this sample, this clone turned up a few times. The chain has TRBV7-2 and TRBJ2-7, with 9 positions matching TRBD2. The V and J ends lost 10 bases and 3 bases, in that order; junction bases with no gene match: 7. The CDR3 loop spans 13 amino acids. Looked up from germline, CDR1 is SGHTA and CDR2 is FQGNSA. The CDR3 loop is CATSSGKSYEQYF. The CDR3 DNA reads TGTGCCACGTCTAGCGGGAAAAGCTACGAGCAGTACTTC.

The chain recombines TRBV9 with TRBJ1-4; D possibly corresponds to TRBD1 (6 bases). CDR1 is SGDLS, CDR2 YYNGEE, per germline. V lost 4 bases and J lost 5, with 18 bases in between. This CDR3 spans 16 amino acids. CDR3 in DNA: TGTGCCAGCAGCCCAGATCAGGGGTCCCGGAATGAAAAACTGTTTTTT. Protein: CASSPDQGSRNEKLFF. Complete variable domain (other parts from reference TRBV9 and TRBJ1-4): DSGVTQTPKHLITATGQRVTLRCSPRSGDLSVYWYQQSLDQGLQFLIQYYNGEERAKGNILERFSAQQFPDLHSELNLSSLELGDSALYFCASSPDQGSRNEKLFFGSGTQLSVL.

The chain combines TRBV4-2 with TRBJ1-2; D possibly corresponds to TRBD1 (5 bases). Germline CDR1 LGHNA, CDR2 YNFKEQ. The CDR3 loop spans 12 amino acids. Deletions cut 0 bases from V and 8 bases from J, with 7 bases between. CDR3 bases: TGTGCCAGCAGCCAAGATCGGACAGGCTACACCTTC. Translating gives CASSQDRTGYTF.

The chain joins TRBV27 to TRBJ2-7; TRBD1 might be the D (6 bases). Trimming cost V 5 bases and J 6 bases, with 17 bases left between them. Germline-derived CDR1 and CDR2 are MNHEY and SMNVEV (reference sequence). CDR3 length: 14 residues. The CDR3 bases are TGTGCCAGCAGTGACCACCCTTCAGGGGCCGAGCAGTACTTC. It encodes CASSDHPSGAEQYF.